The 13 T cell receptor beta chains below all came from one sample that was sequenced in a study of blood T cell repertoires in COVID-19. Using immunoSEQ multiplex PCR, the repertoire was profiled, and TCRdb retains in-frame clones only, with some absent. The sample carries approximately 440,000 clones, approximately 89% recorded once. The specimen sequenced was peripheral blood. These receptors were obtained from a woman aged 45-65 years with COVID-19, enrolled during active disease.

This chain uses TRBV6-1 with TRBJ1-2; TRBD1 might be the D (5 bases). The CDR3 runs to 15 residues. V lost 0 bases and J 4 bases, leaving 12 bases between the germline ends. Germline CDR1 and CDR2: MNHNS and SASEGT. This CDR3 reads CASSEALWTIYGYTF. The CDR3 DNA reads TGTGCCAGCAGTGAAGCGCTTTGGACAATCTATGGCTACACCTTC.

For this clone: Given a much more abundant clone one base away, this may be a read error. The chain combines TRBV11-3 with TRBJ1-1, with D maybe TRBD1 (6 bases). In germline, CDR1 is SGHNT, CDR2 YENEEA. CDR3 length: 13 residues. Trimming took off 4 bases at V and 3 bases at J, with 9 bases between the two ends. CDR3 in DNA: TGTGCCAGCAGCTCGGACAGCTACACTGAAGCTTTCTTT. Amino acid sequence: CASSSDSYTEAFF.

This clone was seen once. J is TRBJ2-1 and V is TRBV5-4, with a weak D call TRBD1 (6 bases). CDR1 and CDR2 from the germline V gene are SGHNT and YYREEE (reference sequence). Trimming took off 2 bases at V and 7 bases at J, with 16 bases between the two ends. The CDR3 totals 15 residues. In DNA form, the CDR3 reads TGTGCCAGCAGCTTAGGTCAGGGGCTGGGAAATGAGCAGTTCTTC. Translation: CASSLGQGLGNEQFF.

In this sample, this clone turned up a few times. Other DNA sequences within the sample encode an identical CDR3. V is TRBV6-1 and J is TRBJ1-1; the D is unclear. Germline V lookup: CDR1 MNHNS, CDR2 SASEGT. The CDR3 runs 11 residues. Trimming took 3 bases from V and 7 from J, leaving 6 bases between them. CDR3 amino acids: CASSDRFEAFF. CDR3 DNA: TGTGCCAGCAGTGACAGATTTGAAGCTTTCTTT.

The rearrangement joins TRBV19 to TRBJ1-1; 7 bases map to TRBD1. V trimming: 4 bases; J trimming: 0 bases; junction bases outside the gene matches: 8. CDR3 length equals 16 residues. Germline CDR1 and CDR2: LNHDA and SQIVND (reference sequence). This CDR3 is CASSSSRGEMNTEAFF. The CDR3 DNA sequence: TGTGCCAGTAGTAGCTCCAGGGGGGAGATGAACACTGAAGCTTTCTTT.

This rearrangement joins TRBV19 to TRBJ1-4, with D possibly TRBD1 on 5 matching bases. The CDR3 has 14 residues. V was clipped by 3 bases and J by 8 bases, with 13 bases between them. Germline V gives CDR1 LNHDA, CDR2 SQIVND (reference sequence). The CDR3 sequence: CASSIRGVQEKLFF. Written as DNA, the CDR3 is TGTGCCAGTAGTATTCGGGGGGTACAGGAAAAACTGTTTTTT.

CDR3 in amino acids: CASGLEGGTYEQYF. In DNA form, the CDR3 reads TGTGCTAGTGGTTTAGAGGGGGGGACATACGAGCAGTACTTC. This chain uses TRBV12-5 with TRBJ2-7; perhaps TRBD2 as D (7 bases). Germline lookup yields CDR1 LGHNT and CDR2 FRNRAP. This CDR3 spans 14 amino acids. Trimming took off 3 bases at V and 4 bases at J, with 13 bases between the two ends.

The chain combines TRBV2 with TRBJ2-3; maybe TRBD1 (6 bases). This CDR3 has 14 residues. Per the germline V gene, CDR1 is SNHLY and CDR2 is FYNNEI. The germline V and J ends were trimmed by 5 bases and 1 base, with 10 bases remaining between them. The CDR3 nucleotides are TGTGCCAGCAGTCGGGACACCCGCACAGATACGCAGTATTTT. Protein: CASSRDTRTDTQYF.

The V gene is TRBV2, the J gene TRBJ2-5; 10 nucleotides match TRBD1. Germline V CDR1 and CDR2: SNHLY, FYNNEI. The J segment lost 5 bases and the V segment lost 6 bases, leaving 9 bases of the junction unmatched. CDR3 length equals 15 residues. CDR3 bases: TGTGCCAGCAGCGCCGGGCCGGGACAGGGGGAGACCCAGTACTTC. Residues: CASSAGPGQGETQYF.

Only a few counts were recorded for this clone. The chain recombines TRBV12-3 or TRBV12-4 with TRBJ1-1; D remains ambiguous. The V gene lost 1 base and the J gene lost 6 bases, with 9 bases spanning the gap. The CDR3 has 13 amino acids. The CDR3 DNA follows: TGTGCCAGCAGTTTAGTAGCGGACGCTGAAGCTTTCTTT. This encodes CASSLVADAEAFF.

CDR3 in DNA: TGTGCCACCAGTGGCATGACAGGGACGACGCAGTATTTT. Amino acids: CATSGMTGTTQYF. The chain uses TRBV24-1 and TRBJ2-3; TRBD1 aligns across 7 bases. CDR3 length: 13 residues. Unmatched junction bases numbered 7, after V lost 5 bases and J lost 9 bases. The germline V gene encodes CDR1 KGHDR and CDR2 SFDVKD.

There are a few counts of this clone. The J gene is TRBJ1-5, the V gene TRBV5-1, with D perhaps matching TRBD1 (5 bases). The V end was cut by 4 bases, the J end by 4 bases, with 15 bases between. There are 15 residues in the CDR3. The germline V gene encodes CDR1 SGHRS and CDR2 YFSETQ. This CDR3 reads CASSNSGLWNQPQHF. The CDR3 region has the DNA TGCGCCAGCAGCAACTCAGGGTTGTGGAATCAGCCCCAGCATTTT. The variable domain in full, completed from reference TRBV5-1 and TRBJ1-5, reads KAGVTQTPRYLIKTRGQQVTLSCSPISGHRSVSWYQQTPGQGLQFLFEYFSETQRNKGNFPGRFSGRQFSNSRSEMNVSTLELGDSALYLCASSNSGLWNQPQHFGDGTRLSIL.

This chain connects TRBV24-1 to TRBJ2-1, with 12 positions matching TRBD2. The CDR3 runs to 16 residues. Looked up from germline, CDR1 is KGHDR and CDR2 is SFDVKD. Trimming took 4 bases from V and 4 from J; bases not matched to a gene: 4. The CDR3 coding sequence is TGTGCCACCAGTGACGCGCTAGCGGGGGGGTACAATGAGCAGTTCTTC. It translates to CATSDALAGGYNEQFF.